These 10 T cell receptor beta chains originate from one sample sequenced in a study of cytomegalovirus exposure and HLA in healthy donors. This PCR relied on a set of 60 Vbeta primers and 13 Jbeta primers. Here immunoSEQ multiplex PCR was the method, and the copy in TCRdb shows in-frame clones only, minus some. Of approximately 190,000 clones in the sample, around 84% were seen once. Sequenced: PBMCs. All receptors derive from a man aged 35-49 years in good health and CMV-seropositive.

This clone has more than one count but fewer than ten. The J gene is TRBJ1-1, the V gene TRBV11-2; 8 nucleotides line up with TRBD1. Trimming took 3 bases from V and 8 from J; bases not matched to a gene: 5. The germline V gene encodes CDR1 SGHAT and CDR2 FQNNGV. The CDR3 is 13 residues long. The CDR3 DNA sequence: TGTGCCAGCAGCTTGATCCGGGACAGGGAAGCTTTCTTT. This gives the protein CASSLIRDREAFF. The whole variable domain, filled in from reference TRBV11-2 and TRBJ1-1, reads EAGVAQSPRYKIIEKRQSVAFWCNPISGHATLYWYQQILGQGPKLLIQFQNNGVVDDSQLPKDRFSAERLKGVDSTLKIQPAKLEDSAVYLCASSLIRDREAFFGQGTRLTVV.

The chain combines TRBV9 with TRBJ2-1, with TRBD2 matching 10 bases. The CDR3 contains 15 residues. Germline CDR1 is SGDLS and CDR2 is YYNGEE. The junction had 6 bases not matched to a gene; V was cut back by 3 bases and J by 6 bases. The CDR3 loop reads CASSAPSGGSNEQFF. Here the CDR3 DNA reads TGTGCCAGCAGCGCACCTAGCGGGGGTTCCAATGAGCAGTTCTTC. Full variable domain (outside the CDR3, taken from reference TRBV9 and TRBJ2-1): DSGVTQTPKHLITATGQRVTLRCSPRSGDLSVYWYQQSLDQGLQFLIQYYNGEERAKGNILERFSAQQFPDLHSELNLSSLELGDSALYFCASSAPSGGSNEQFFGPGTRLTVL.

The chain links TRBV27 to TRBJ2-3; a weak D match, TRBD2 (7 bases). This CDR3 has 16 amino acids. Germline-derived CDR1 and CDR2 are MNHEY and SMNVEV (reference sequence). Between the trimmed V and J ends, which lost 5 bases and 5 bases, there was a span of 20 bases. CDR3 residues: CASSPRLGGRGDTQYF. For the CDR3, the DNA is TGTGCCAGCAGTCCACGATTGGGGGGGCGCGGAGATACGCAGTATTTT.

J is TRBJ1-5 and V is TRBV6-1; TRBD1 agrees at 8 bases. The CDR3 is made up of 14 amino acids. J lost 7 bases, V lost 5 bases, and 7 bases had no gene match. Germline V CDR1 and CDR2: MNHNS, SASEGT. The DNA of the CDR3 is TGTGCCAGCAGTTATTCAGGGGGCGGCCAGCCCCAGCATTTT. Its protein is CASSYSGGGQPQHF.

This clone has more than one count but fewer than ten. The V and J genes are TRBV7-9 and TRBJ2-1; tentative D call: TRBD1 (7 bases). Deletions cut 4 bases from V and 9 bases from J, with 13 bases between. The CDR3 length is 13 residues. The germline CDR1 and CDR2 sequences are SEHNR and FQNEAQ (reference sequence). This chain's CDR3 is CASSSGDSLEQFF. The DNA of the CDR3 is TGTGCCAGCAGCTCGGGGGACAGTCTTGAGCAGTTCTTC.

The gene calls are TRBV5-1 and TRBJ1-5, with D perhaps matching TRBD1 (6 bases). V was pared by 3 bases and J by 0 bases, with 10 bases between. Germline loops: CDR1 SGHRS, CDR2 YFSETQ. The CDR3 extends over 15 amino acids. In DNA form, the CDR3 reads TGCGCCAGCAGCTCATGGACAGATAGCAATCAGCCCCAGCATTTT. Translating gives CASSSWTDSNQPQHF.

The chain couples TRBV9 to TRBJ2-1; 11 positions agree with TRBD2. The CDR3 has 15 residues. J lost 10 bases, V lost 0 bases, and 6 bases had no gene match. From germline, CDR1 is SGDLS and CDR2 YYNGEE. The CDR3 sequence is CASSVVSGRAGEQFF. CDR3 DNA sequence: TGTGCCAGCAGCGTAGTTAGCGGGAGGGCCGGCGAGCAGTTCTTC. The complete variable domain, with remaining parts taken from reference TRBV9 and TRBJ2-1, reads DSGVTQTPKHLITATGQRVTLRCSPRSGDLSVYWYQQSLDQGLQFLIQYYNGEERAKGNILERFSAQQFPDLHSELNLSSLELGDSALYFCASSVVSGRAGEQFFGPGTRLTVL.

The gene calls are TRBV6-6 and TRBJ2-3; TRBD2 agrees at 11 bases. Germline values: CDR1 MNHNY, CDR2 SVGAGI (reference sequence). The V gene end was trimmed by 5 bases and the J gene end by 6 bases; junction bases not matched to a gene: 10. The CDR3 length is 16 residues. CDR3 DNA sequence: TGTGCCAGCAGTCTTCCCCTTAGCGGGAGGGCCGATACGCAGTATTTT. It encodes CASSLPLSGRADTQYF.

CDR3 residues: CASSQVIPGQGSHGYTF. In DNA form, the CDR3 reads TGTGCCAGCAGCCAAGTAATTCCGGGACAGGGGTCTCATGGCTACACCTTC. This rearrangement joins TRBV4-2 to TRBJ1-2; 10 bases agree with TRBD1. This CDR3 is 17 amino acids long. Per the germline V gene, CDR1 is LGHNA and CDR2 is YNFKEQ. The V and J ends lost 1 base and 6 bases, in that order; junction bases with no gene match: 11.

The J gene is TRBJ2-7, the V gene TRBV19, with TRBD1 matching 9 bases. Germline CDR1 reads LNHDA; CDR2 reads SQIVND (reference sequence). V shed 6 bases, J shed 0 bases, and the junction held 18 bases outside the gene matches. The CDR3 is 19 amino acids. CDR3 bases: TGTGCCAGTAGCCGACTGCTTGGCACAGGGGGCCCCTACTCCTACGAGCAGTACTTC. This translates into CASSRLLGTGGPYSYEQYF.